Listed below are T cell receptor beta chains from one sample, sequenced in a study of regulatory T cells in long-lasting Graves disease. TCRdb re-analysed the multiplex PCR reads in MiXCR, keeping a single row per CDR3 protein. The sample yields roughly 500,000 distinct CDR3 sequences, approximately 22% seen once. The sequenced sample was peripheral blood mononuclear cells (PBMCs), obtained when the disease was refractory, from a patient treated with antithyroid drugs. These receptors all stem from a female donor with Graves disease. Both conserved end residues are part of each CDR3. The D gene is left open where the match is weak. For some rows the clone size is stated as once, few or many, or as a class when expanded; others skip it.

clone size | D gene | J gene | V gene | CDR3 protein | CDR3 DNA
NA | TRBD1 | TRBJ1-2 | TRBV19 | CASFGQGRYGYTF | TGTGCCAGCTTTGGACAGGGGCGCTATGGCTACACCTTC
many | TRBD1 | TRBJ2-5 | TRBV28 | CASSPGQGEWETQYF | TGTGCCAGCAGTCCCGGACAGGGGGAGTGGGAGACCCAGTACTTC
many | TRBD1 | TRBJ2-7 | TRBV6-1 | CASRKGQAYEQYF | TGTGCCAGCAGAAAAGGACAGGCCTACGAGCAGTACTTC
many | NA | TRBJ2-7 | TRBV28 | CASSSGLSSYEQYF | TGTGCCAGCAGTTCGGGACTTAGCTCCTACGAGCAGTACTTC
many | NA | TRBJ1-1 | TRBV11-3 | CASSFGGADTEAFF | TGTGCCAGCAGCTTCGGGGGCGCAGACACTGAAGCTTTCTTT
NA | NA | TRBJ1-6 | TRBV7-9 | CASSARYNSPLHF | TGTGCCAGCAGCGCCAGGTATAATTCACCCCTCCACTTT
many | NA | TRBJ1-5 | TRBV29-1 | CSVEGPGPQHF | TGCAGCGTTGAGGGCCCCGGGCCCCAGCATTTT
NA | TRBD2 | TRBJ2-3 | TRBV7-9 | CASSYGLAGLGDTQYF | TGTGCCAGCAGCTACGGACTAGCGGGGTTGGGCGATACGCAGTATTTT
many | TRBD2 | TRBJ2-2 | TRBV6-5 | CASSYPGQWSSGSSNTGELFF | TGTGCCAGCAGTTACCCTGGGCAGTGGTCTAGCGGGAGCTCTAACACCGGGGAGCTGTTTTTT
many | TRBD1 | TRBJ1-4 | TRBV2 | CASITGTGNEKLFF | TGTGCCAGCATTACCGGGACAGGGAATGAAAAACTGTTTTTT
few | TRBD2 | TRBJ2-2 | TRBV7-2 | CASSLVGLATGELFF | TGTGCCAGCAGCTTAGTGGGACTAGCAACCGGGGAGCTGTTTTTT
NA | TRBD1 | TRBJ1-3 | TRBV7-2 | CASSISRGRSRNTIYF | TGTGCCAGCAGCATATCCAGGGGGCGGTCTAGAAACACCATATATTTT
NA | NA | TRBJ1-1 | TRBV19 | CASSMAGGSTEAFF | TGTGCCAGTAGTATGGCGGGGGGAAGCACTGAAGCTTTCTTT
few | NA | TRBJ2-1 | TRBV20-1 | CSARDGRGGWNEQFF | TGCAGTGCTAGAGATGGGCGGGGCGGATGGAATGAGCAGTTCTTC
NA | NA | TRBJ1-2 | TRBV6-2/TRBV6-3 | CASSFRGPYGGSGYTF | TGTGCCAGCAGTTTTCGAGGACCCTACGGGGGCTCTGGCTACACCTTC
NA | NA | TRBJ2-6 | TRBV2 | CASSELAVSSGANVLTF | TGTGCCAGCAGTGAACTGGCGGTTAGCTCTGGGGCCAACGTCCTGACTTTC